Sequencing of this TCR beta chain was carried out in a study of blood T cell repertoires in COVID-19. CDR1 is SGHRS and CDR2 is YFSETQ in the germline V gene. The V gene end was trimmed by 3 bases and the J gene end by 1 base; junction bases not matched to a gene: 3. This CDR3 has 16 residues. Assay used: immunoSEQ multiplex PCR; TCRdb lists only in-frame clones, some missing. The sample lists 53,000 or so clones, roughly 90% seen once, with around 3.1% in the top ten. The chain carries TRBV5-1 and TRBJ2-3, with 12 bases matching TRBD2. The TCR comes from a human donor in a cohort sampled during active COVID-19. The sample taken for sequencing was peripheral blood. The CDR3 here is CASSSRTSGGTDTQYF. The CDR3, as DNA: TGCGCCAGCAGCTCTCGGACTAGCGGGGGCACAGATACGCAGTATTTT.